Sequencing of this TCR beta chain was carried out in a study of CD8 T cells in ankylosing spondylitis. Overall study findings and caveats: Apparently characteristic of ankylosing spondylitis blood was a TCR beta motif (eight highly homologous variants). According to the report, clones linked to the disease were significantly enriched in matched synovial fluid samples taken from ankylosing spondylitis patients. The disease-linked clones had a CD8+ phenotype and low blood frequencies. Reports of some motif variants in reactive arthritis synovial fluid and blood predate this one.

One entry per CDR3 protein results from TCRdb running MiXCR on the 5' RACE reads. The data hold about 88,000 distinct CDR3 sequences, with around 26% observed a single time. The ends were cut back, 4 bases at V and 1 base at J, with 16 bases in the middle. The CDR3 covers 15 residues. Germline V gives CDR1 SQVTM, CDR2 ANQGSEA. This clonotype was seen more than once but under ten times. Its antigen is unknown. The sample taken for sequencing was blood, either unsorted or a sorted T cell fraction (not recorded which). The TCR was taken from a male donor with ankylosing spondylitis or in good health (not recorded which). V is TRBV29-1 and J is TRBJ1-1; possible D gene TRBD1, 6 bases. The chain's CDR3 is CSVGVRGHANTEAFF. Here the CDR3 DNA reads TGCAGCGTTGGGGTGCGGGGGCACGCGAACACTGAAGCTTTCTTT.